One and the same sample provided the 5 T cell receptor beta chains below, sequenced in a study of cytomegalovirus exposure and HLA in healthy donors (dated by TCRdb to about 2017). Library preparation used the immunoSEQ multiplex PCR assay. For the multiplex PCR, a mixture combining 60 forward primers for TCR Vbeta segments and 13 reverse primers for TCR Jbeta segments was used. Not all clones reach the TCRdb copy of this immuneACCESS table, which keeps in-frame sequences only. Checked studies attribute under half of the gap to unresolved V genes and leave the rest unexplained. The table for this sample lists about 190,000 clones; approximately 80% of them were counted only once. About 2.4% of the sample goes to the ten largest clones. Material for sequencing was PBMCs. The receptors derive from a woman aged 45-65 years in good health and CMV-seropositive.

V usage is TRBV6-4 and J usage is TRBJ2-1, with 11 bases aligning to TRBD2. V gave up 4 bases and J gave up 5 bases; unmatched junction bases: 7. This CDR3 comprises 16 residues. In germline, CDR1 is MRHNA, CDR2 SNTAGT. The CDR3 DNA follows: TGTGCCAGCAGTGCGATAGGACTAGCGGGCGACAATGAGCAGTTCTTC. Its protein product is CASSAIGLAGDNEQFF.

The rearrangement uses TRBV4-1 and TRBJ2-3; possible D gene TRBD1, 5 bases. This CDR3 has 14 residues. In germline, CDR1 is MGHRA, CDR2 YSYEKL. V was shortened by 4 bases and J by 4 bases, with 12 bases between the two germline ends. CDR3 DNA sequence: TGCGCCAGCAGCCCACAAAACAGGCCAGATACGCAGTATTTT. It is translated as CASSPQNRPDTQYF.

This clone was counted only a few times. The rearrangement joins TRBV19 to TRBJ1-3, with D uncertain. The germline V and J ends were trimmed by 8 bases and 0 bases, with 11 bases remaining between them. Germline assignment: CDR1 LNHDA and CDR2 SQIVND (reference sequence). The CDR3 has 14 residues. The CDR3 DNA reads as TGTGCCAGTTCCCCAGGTAGCTCTGGAAACACCATATATTTT. Translating it yields CASSPGSSGNTIYF.

The V call is TRBV19, the J call TRBJ1-4; D is perhaps TRBD1 (5 bases). This CDR3 is 13 amino acids long. Between the trimmed V and J ends, which lost 5 bases and 4 bases, there was a span of 8 bases. Per the germline V gene, CDR1 is LNHDA and CDR2 is SQIVND (reference sequence). CDR3 coding DNA: TGTGCCAGTAGTGACAGATTTAATGAAAAACTGTTTTTT. Translating gives CASSDRFNEKLFF.

This clone was observed once. This chain uses TRBV25-1 with TRBJ2-5; 9 bases fit TRBD2. V shed 1 base, J shed 5 bases, and the junction held 8 bases outside the gene matches. Germline V gene sequence: CDR1 MGHDK, CDR2 SYGVNS. This CDR3 contains 16 residues. The CDR3 reads CASSEFRGGGAETQYF. The CDR3 DNA follows: TGTGCCAGCAGTGAATTTCGTGGCGGGGGGGCTGAGACCCAGTACTTC.